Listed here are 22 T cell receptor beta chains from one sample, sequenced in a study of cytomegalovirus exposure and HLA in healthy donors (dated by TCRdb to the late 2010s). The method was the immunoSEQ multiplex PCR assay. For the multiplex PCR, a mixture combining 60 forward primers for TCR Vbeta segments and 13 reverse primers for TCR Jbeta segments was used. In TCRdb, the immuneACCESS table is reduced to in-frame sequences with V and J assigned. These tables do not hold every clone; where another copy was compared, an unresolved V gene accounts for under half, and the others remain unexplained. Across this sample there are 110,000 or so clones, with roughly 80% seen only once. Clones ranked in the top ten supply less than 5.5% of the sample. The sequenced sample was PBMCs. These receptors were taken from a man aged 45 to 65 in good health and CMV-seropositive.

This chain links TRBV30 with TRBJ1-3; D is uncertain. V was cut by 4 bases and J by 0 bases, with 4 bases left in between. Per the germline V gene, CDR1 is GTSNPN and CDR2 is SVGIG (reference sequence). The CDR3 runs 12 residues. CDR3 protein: CAWTSSGNTIYF. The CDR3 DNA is TGTGCCTGGACGAGCTCTGGAAACACCATATATTTT.

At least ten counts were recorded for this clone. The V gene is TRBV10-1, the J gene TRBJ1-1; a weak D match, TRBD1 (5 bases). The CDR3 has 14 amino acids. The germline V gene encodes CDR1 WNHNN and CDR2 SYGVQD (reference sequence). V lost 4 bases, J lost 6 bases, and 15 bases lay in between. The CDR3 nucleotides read TGCGCCAGCAGTGGTACGCATGAAGGGGCTGAAGCTTTCTTT. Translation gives CASSGTHEGAEAFF.

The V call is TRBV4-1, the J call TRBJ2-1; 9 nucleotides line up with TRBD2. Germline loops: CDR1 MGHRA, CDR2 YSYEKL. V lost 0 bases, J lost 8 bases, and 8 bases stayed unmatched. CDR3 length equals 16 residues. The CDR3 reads CASSQDWRGRADEQFF. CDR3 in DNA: TGCGCCAGCAGCCAAGATTGGCGCGGGAGGGCCGATGAGCAGTTCTTC.

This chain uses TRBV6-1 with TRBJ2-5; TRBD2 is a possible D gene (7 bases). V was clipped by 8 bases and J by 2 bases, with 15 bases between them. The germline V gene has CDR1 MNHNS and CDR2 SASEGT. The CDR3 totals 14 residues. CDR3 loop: CASLRGGTQETQYF. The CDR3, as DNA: TGTGCCAGCCTGAGGGGGGGGACACAAGAGACCCAGTACTTC.

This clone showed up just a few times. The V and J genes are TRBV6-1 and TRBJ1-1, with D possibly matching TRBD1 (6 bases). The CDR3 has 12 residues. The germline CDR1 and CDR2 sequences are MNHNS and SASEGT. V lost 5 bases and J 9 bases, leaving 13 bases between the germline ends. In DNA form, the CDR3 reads TGTGCCAGCAGTCTAGACAGGTTACAAGCTTTCTTT. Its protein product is CASSLDRLQAFF.

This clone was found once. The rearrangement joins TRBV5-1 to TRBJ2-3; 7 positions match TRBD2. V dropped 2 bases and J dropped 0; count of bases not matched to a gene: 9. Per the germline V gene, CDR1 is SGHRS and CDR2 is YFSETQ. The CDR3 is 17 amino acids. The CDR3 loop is CASSFRLSGASTDTQYF. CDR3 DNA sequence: TGCGCCAGCAGCTTCCGACTCAGCGGGGCTAGCACAGATACGCAGTATTTT.

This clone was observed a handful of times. The CDR3 region has the DNA TGCGCCAGCAGCCGCACCACAGGAGCTGGAAACACCATATATTTT. Amino acid sequence: CASSRTTGAGNTIYF. This chain joins TRBV4-1 and TRBJ1-3; tentatively, D is TRBD1 (5 bases). Per germline, CDR1 MGHRA and CDR2 YSYEKL. Trimming took 4 bases from V and 2 from J, leaving 12 bases between them. The CDR3 spans 15 residues.

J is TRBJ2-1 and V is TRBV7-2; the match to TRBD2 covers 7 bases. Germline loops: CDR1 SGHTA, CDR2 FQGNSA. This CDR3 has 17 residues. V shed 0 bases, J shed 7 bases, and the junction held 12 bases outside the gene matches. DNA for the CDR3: TGTGCCAGCAGCTTAGCCTTAATGGCGGGAGCTCTTAATGAGCAGTTCTTC. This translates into CASSLALMAGALNEQFF.

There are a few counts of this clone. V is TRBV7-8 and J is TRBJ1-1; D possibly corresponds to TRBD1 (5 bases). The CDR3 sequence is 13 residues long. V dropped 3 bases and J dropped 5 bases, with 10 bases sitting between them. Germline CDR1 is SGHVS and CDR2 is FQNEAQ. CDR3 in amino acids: CASSFRGATEAFF. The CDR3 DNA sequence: TGTGCCAGCAGCTTTAGGGGTGCAACTGAAGCTTTCTTT.

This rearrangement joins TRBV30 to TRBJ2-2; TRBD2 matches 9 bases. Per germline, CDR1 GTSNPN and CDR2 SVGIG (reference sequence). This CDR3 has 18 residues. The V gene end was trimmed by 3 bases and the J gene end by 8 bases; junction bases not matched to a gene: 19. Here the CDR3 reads CAWSRMTGASGKTGELFF. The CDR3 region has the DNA TGTGCCTGGAGCCGGATGACTGGGGCTAGCGGGAAGACGGGGGAGCTGTTTTTT. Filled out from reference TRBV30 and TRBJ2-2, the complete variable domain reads SQTIHQWPATLVQPVGSPLSLECTVEGTSNPNLYWYRQAAGRGLQLLFYSVGIGQISSEVPQNLSASRPQDRQFILSSKKLLLSDSGFYLCAWSRMTGASGKTGELFFGEGSRLTVL.

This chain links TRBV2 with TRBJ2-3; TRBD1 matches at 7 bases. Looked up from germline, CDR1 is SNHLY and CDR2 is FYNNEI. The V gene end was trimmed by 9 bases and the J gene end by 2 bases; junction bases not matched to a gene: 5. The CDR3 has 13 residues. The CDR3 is CARSQGPTDTQYF. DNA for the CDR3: TGTGCCAGATCACAGGGGCCCACAGATACGCAGTATTTT. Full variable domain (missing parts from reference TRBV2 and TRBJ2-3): EPEVTQTPSHQVTQMGQEVILRCVPISNHLYFYWYRQILGQKVEFLVSFYNNEISEKSEIFDDQFSVERPDGSNFTLKIRSTKLEDSAMYFCARSQGPTDTQYFGPGTRLTVL.

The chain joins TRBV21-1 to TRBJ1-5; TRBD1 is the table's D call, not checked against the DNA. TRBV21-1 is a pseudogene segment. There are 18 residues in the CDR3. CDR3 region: CASSTRLTGVGRCQPQHF. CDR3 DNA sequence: TGTGCCAGCAGCACCCGTCTGACAGGGGTGGGACGGTGTCAGCCCCAGCATTTT.

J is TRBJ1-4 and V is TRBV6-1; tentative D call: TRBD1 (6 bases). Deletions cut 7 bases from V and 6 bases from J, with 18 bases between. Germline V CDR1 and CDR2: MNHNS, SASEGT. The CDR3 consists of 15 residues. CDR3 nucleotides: TGTGCCAGCATGGAAAGGGGGGGAGGACATGAAAAACTGTTTTTT. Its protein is CASMERGGGHEKLFF.

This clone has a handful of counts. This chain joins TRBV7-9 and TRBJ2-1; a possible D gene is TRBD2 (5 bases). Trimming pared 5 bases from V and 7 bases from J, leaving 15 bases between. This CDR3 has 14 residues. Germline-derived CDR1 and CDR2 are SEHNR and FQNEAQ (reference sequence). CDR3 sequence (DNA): TGTGCCAGCAGCCCGGACCAACCGGGAAATGAGCAGTTCTTC. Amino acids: CASSPDQPGNEQFF.

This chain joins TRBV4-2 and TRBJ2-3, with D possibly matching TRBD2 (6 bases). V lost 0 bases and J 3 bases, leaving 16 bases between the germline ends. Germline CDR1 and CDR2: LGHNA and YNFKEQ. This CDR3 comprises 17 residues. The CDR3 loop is CASSQERSGAGTDTQYF. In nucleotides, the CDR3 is TGTGCCAGCAGCCAAGAGAGGTCGGGAGCAGGTACAGATACGCAGTATTTT.

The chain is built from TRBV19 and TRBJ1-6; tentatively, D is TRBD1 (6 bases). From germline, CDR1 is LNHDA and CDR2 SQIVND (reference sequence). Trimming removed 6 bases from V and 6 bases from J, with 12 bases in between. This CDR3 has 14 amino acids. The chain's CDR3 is CASRDGQLNSPLHF. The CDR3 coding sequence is TGTGCCAGTAGGGACGGACAGCTTAATTCACCCCTCCACTTT.

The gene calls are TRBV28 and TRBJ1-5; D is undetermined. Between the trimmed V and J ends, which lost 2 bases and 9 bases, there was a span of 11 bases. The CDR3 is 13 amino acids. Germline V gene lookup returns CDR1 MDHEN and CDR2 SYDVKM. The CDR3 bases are TGTGCCAGCAGTTTAACGGGAGCGCGGCCCCAGCATTTT. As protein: CASSLTGARPQHF.

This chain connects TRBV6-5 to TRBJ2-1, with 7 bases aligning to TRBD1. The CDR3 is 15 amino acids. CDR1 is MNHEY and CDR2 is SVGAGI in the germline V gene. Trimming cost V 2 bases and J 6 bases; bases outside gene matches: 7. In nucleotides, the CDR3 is TGTGCCAGCAGTTACGCCTCGGGGACAGTCAATGAGCAGTTCTTC. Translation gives CASSYASGTVNEQFF.

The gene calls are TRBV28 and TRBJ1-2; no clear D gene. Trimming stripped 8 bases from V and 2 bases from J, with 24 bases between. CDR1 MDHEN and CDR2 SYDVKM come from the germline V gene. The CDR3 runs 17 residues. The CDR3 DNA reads TGTGCCAGCGGGAGCCGTACAGCCCTAACATCAAACTATGGCTACACCTTC. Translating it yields CASGSRTALTSNYGYTF.

The chain's CDR3 is CASSLGGESYGYTF. In nucleotides, the CDR3 is TGCGCCAGCAGCTTGGGGGGCGAGAGCTATGGCTACACCTTC. The gene calls are TRBV5-1 and TRBJ1-2; possible D gene TRBD1, 5 bases. Germline V CDR1 and CDR2: SGHRS, YFSETQ. The CDR3 totals 14 residues. The germline V and J ends were trimmed by 0 bases and 4 bases, with 10 bases remaining between them.

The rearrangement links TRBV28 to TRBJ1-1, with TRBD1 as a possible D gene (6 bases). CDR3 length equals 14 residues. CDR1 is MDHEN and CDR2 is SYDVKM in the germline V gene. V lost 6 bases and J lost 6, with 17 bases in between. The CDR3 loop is CASRETGRLPEAFF. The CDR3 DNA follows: TGTGCCAGCAGGGAGACAGGCAGACTCCCTGAAGCTTTCTTT.

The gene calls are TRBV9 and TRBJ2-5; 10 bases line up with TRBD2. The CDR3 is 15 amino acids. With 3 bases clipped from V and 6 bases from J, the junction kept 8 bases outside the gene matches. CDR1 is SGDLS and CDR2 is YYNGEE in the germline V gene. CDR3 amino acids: CASSEASGSIQTQYF. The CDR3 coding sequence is TGTGCCAGCAGCGAAGCTAGCGGGAGCATTCAGACCCAGTACTTC.